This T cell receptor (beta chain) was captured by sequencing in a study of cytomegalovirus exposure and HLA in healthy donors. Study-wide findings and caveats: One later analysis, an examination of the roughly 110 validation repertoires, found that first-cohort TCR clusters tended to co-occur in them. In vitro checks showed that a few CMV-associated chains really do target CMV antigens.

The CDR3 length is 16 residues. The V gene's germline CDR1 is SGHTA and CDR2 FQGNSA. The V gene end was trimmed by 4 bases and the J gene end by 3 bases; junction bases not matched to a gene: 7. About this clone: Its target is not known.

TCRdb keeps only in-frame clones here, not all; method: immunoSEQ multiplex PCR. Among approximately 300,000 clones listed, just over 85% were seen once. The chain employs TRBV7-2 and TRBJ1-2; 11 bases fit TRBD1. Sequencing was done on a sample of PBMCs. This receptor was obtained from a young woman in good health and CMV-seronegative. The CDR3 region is CASSSPGTGGDYGYTF. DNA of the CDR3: TGTGCCAGCAGCTCGCCTGGGACAGGGGGGGACTATGGCTACACCTTC.